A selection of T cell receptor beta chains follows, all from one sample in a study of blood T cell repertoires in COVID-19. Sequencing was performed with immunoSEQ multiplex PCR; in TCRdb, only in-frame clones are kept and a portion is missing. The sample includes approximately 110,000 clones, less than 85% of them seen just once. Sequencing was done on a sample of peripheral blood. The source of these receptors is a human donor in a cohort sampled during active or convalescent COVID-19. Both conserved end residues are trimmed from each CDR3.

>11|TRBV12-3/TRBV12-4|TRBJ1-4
ASRSGRNEKLF
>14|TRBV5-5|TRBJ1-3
ASSRTTLNGANTIY
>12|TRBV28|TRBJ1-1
ASSFRDFGTEAF
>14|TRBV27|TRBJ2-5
ASSLGGLAVVETQY
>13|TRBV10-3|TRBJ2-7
AISDPGQKSYEQY
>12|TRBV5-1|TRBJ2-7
ASSLDRTHYEQY
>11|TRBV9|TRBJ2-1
ASSVGLGGEQF
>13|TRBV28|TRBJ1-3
ASSSGGSSGNTIY
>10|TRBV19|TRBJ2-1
ASREQGYEQF
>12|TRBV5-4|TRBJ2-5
ASSHGQGGETQY